This paragraph covers one T cell receptor beta chain sequence. As yet, its antigen is unknown. This entry comes from a study of cytomegalovirus exposure and HLA in healthy donors. Overall study results and limits: An analysis done earlier found most TCR beta V segments productive about 87% or about 30% of the time.

Vbeta (60) and Jbeta (13) primers were used in the PCR. Assay: immunoSEQ multiplex PCR; the TCRdb copy retains only in-frame clones and omits some. This sample's table has roughly 84,000 clones. The sequence was collected from a middle-aged man in good health and CMV-seronegative. Sequencing was performed on PBMCs.

The CDR3 here is CASSYSQGLLLEQYF. The CDR3 region has the DNA TGTGCCAGCAGTTACTCTCAGGGATTATTGCTCGAGCAGTACTTC. The chain joins TRBV6-6 to TRBJ2-7, with a tentative D call TRBD1 (5 bases). V lost 0 bases and J lost 6, with 15 bases in between. Germline CDR1 MNHNY, CDR2 SVGAGI (reference sequence). There are 15 residues in the CDR3.